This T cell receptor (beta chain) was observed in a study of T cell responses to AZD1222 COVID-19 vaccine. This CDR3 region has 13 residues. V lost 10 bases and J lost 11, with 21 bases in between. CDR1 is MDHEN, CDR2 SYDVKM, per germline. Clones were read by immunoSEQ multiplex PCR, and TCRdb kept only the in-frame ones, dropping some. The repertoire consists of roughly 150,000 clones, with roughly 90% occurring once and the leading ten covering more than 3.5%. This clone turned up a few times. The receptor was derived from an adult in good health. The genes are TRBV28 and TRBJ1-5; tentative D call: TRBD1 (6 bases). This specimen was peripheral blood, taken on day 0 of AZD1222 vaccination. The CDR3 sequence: CAIYDGDKRTQHF. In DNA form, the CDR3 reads TGTGCCATCTACGACGGGGACAAGCGGACCCAGCATTTT.